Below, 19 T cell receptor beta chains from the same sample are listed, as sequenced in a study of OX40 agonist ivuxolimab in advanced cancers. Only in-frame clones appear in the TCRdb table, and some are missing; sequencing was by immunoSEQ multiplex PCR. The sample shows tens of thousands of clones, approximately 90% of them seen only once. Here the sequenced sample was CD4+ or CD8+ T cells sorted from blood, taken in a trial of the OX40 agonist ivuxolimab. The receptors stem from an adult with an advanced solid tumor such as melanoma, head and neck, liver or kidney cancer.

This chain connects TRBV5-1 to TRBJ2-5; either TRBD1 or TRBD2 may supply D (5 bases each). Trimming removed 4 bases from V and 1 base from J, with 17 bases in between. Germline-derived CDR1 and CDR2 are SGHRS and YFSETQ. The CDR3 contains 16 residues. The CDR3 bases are TGCGCCAGCAGCGTGACTCAGGGACCGGGCCAAGAGACCCAGTACTTC. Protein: CASSVTQGPGQETQYF.

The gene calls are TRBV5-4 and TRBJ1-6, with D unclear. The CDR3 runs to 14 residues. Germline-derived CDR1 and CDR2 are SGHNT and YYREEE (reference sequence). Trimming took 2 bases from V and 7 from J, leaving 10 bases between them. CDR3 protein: CASSFEGRNSPLHF. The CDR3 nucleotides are TGTGCCAGCAGCTTCGAGGGAAGGAATTCACCCCTCCACTTT.

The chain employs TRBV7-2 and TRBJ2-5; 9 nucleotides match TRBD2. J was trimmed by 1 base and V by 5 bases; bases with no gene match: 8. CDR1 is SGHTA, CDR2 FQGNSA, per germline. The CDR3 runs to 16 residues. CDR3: CASSRDSGSSQETQYF. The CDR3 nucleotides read TGTGCCAGCAGCCGAGATAGCGGGAGCTCCCAAGAGACCCAGTACTTC.

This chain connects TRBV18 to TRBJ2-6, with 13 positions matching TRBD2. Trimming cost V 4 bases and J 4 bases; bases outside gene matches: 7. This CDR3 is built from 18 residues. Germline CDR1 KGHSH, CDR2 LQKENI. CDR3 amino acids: CASSRGTSGISGANVLTF. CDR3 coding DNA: TGTGCCAGCTCACGAGGGACTAGCGGGATATCAGGGGCCAACGTCCTGACTTTC. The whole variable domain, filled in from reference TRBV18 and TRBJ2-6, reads NAGVMQNPRHLVRRRGQEARLRCSPMKGHSHVYWYRQLPEEGLKFMVYLQKENIIDESGMPKERFSAEFPKEGPSILRIQQVVRGDSAAYFCASSRGTSGISGANVLTFGAGSRLTVL.

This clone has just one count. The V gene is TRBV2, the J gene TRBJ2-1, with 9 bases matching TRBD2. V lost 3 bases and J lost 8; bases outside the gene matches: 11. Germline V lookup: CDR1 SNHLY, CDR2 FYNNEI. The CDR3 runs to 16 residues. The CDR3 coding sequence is TGTGCCAGCAGTGATGGCGGGAGGGGCAATTGGGATGAGCAGTTCTTC. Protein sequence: CASSDGGRGNWDEQFF.

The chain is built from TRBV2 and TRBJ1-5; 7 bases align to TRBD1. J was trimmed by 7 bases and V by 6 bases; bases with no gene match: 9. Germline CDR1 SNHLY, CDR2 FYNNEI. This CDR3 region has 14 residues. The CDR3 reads CASRRTGVPQPQHF. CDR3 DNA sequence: TGTGCCAGCAGGCGCACAGGGGTCCCGCAGCCCCAGCATTTT.

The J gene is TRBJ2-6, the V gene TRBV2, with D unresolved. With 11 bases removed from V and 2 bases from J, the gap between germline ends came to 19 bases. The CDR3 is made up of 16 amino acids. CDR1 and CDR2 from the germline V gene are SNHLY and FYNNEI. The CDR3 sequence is CASSGQINPGANVLTF. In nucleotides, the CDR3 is TGTGCCTCCTCGGGCCAGATAAACCCTGGGGCCAACGTCCTGACTTTC.

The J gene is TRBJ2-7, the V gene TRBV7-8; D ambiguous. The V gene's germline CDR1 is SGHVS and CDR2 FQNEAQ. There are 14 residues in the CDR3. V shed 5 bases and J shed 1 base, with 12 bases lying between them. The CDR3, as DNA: TGTGCCAGCAGCCCCCCGCCCCTATCCTACGAGCAGTACTTC. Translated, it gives CASSPPPLSYEQYF.

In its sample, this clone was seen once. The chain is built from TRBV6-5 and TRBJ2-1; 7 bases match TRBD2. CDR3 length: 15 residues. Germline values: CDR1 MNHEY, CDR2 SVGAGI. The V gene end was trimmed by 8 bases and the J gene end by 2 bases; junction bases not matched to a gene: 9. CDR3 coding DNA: TGTGCCAGCCAGGGCGGCGGGAGTGCCTACAATGAGCAGTTCTTC. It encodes CASQGGGSAYNEQFF.

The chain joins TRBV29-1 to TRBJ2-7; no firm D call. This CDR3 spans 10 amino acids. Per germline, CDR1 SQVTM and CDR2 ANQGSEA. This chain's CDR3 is CILALSEQYF. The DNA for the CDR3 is TGCATCCTGGCCCTCTCCGAGCAGTACTTC.

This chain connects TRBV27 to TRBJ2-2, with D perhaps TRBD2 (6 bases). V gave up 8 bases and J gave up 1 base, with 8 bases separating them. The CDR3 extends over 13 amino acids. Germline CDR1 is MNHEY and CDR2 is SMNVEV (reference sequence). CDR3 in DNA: TGTGCCAGCCGGGAGAGGAACACCGGGGAGCTGTTTTTT. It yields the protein CASRERNTGELFF.

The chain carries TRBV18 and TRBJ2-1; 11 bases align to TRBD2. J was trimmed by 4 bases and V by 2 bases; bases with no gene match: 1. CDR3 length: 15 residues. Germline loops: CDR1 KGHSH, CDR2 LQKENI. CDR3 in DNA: TGTGCCAGCTCACCAGGGACTAGCGGTTACAATGAGCAGTTCTTC. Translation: CASSPGTSGYNEQFF.

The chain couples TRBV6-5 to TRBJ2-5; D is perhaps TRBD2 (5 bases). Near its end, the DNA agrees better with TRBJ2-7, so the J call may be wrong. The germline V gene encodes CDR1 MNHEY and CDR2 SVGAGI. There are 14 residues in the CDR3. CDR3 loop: CASSYADYSYEQYF. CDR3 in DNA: TGTGCCAGCAGTTACGCTGACTACTCCTACGAGCAGTACTTC.

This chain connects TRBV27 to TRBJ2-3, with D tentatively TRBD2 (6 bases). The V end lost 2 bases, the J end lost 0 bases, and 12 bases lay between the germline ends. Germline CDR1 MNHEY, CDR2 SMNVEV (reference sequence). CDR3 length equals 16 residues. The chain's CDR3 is CASSLSWGTSTDTQYF. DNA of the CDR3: TGTGCCAGCAGTTTAAGTTGGGGGACTAGCACAGATACGCAGTATTTT.

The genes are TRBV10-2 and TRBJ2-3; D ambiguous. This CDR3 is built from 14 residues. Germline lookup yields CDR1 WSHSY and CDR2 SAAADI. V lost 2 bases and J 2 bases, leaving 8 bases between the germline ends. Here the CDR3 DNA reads TGCGCCAGCAGTGAGGCGGCAGCCACAGATACGCAGTATTTT. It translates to CASSEAAATDTQYF.

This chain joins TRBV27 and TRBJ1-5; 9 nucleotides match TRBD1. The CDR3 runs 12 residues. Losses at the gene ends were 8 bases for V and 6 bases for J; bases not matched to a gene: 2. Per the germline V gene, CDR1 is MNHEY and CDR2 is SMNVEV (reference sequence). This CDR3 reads CASGTGFQPQHF. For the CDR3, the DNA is TGTGCCAGCGGGACAGGGTTTCAGCCCCAGCATTTT.

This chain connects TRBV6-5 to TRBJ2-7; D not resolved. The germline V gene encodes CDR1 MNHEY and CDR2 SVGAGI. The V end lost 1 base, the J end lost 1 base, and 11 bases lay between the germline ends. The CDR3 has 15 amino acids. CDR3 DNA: TGTGCCAGCAGTTACTATTCCGGGCGATCCTACGAGCAGTACTTC. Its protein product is CASSYYSGRSYEQYF.

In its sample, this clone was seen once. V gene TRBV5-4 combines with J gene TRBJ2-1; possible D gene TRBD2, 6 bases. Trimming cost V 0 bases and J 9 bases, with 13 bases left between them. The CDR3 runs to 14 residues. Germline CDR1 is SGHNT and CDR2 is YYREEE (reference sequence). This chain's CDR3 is CASSLERPGVEQFF. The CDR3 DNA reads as TGTGCCAGCAGCTTGGAGAGACCGGGGGTTGAGCAGTTCTTC.

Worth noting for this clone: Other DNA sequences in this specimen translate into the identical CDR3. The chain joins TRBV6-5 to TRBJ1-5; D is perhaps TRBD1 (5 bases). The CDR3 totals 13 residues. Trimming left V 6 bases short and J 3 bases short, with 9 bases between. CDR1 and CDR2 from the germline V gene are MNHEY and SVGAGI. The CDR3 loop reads CASRGQNNQPQHF. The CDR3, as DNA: TGTGCCAGCAGGGGGCAGAACAATCAGCCCCAGCATTTT.